These T cell receptor beta chains were read from a single sample in a study of T cell responses to AZD1222 COVID-19 vaccine. This table comes from immunoSEQ multiplex PCR, and its TCRdb copy is limited to in-frame clones, with some not included. Of roughly 120,000 clones in the sample, just under 95% were seen once. The sample here was peripheral blood, taken on day 0 of AZD1222 vaccination. Receptors were obtained from an adult in good health. The CDR3 runs from the conserved cysteine through the conserved F or W. Each record gives: J gene, D gene, clone size, V gene, CDR3 DNA, CDR3 protein. The D gene is left open where the match is weak. The size of a clone is reported for some rows only, either as once, few or many, or as a class for expanded clones.

TRBJ1-1 | NA | NA | TRBV7-9 | TGTGCCAGCAGCACCCAGGAGAACACTGAAGCTTTCTTT | CASSTQENTEAFF
TRBJ2-1 | NA | NA | TRBV9 | TGTGCCAGCAGTGCTAGGGGAGGCTACAATGAGCAGTTCTTC | CASSARGGYNEQFF
TRBJ2-3 | NA | NA | TRBV5-1 | TGCGCCACCTCAGAGGGGAGCACAGATACGCAGTATTTT | CATSEGSTDTQYF
TRBJ2-6 | NA | few | TRBV28 | TGTGCCAGCACGGCAGGGCCCCCCTCTGGGGCCAACGTCCTGACTTTC | CASTAGPPSGANVLTF
TRBJ2-5 | NA | NA | TRBV9 | TGTGCCAGCAGCGTAGCTGGTGGGACCCAGTACTTC | CASSVAGGTQYF
TRBJ1-4 | NA | once | TRBV15 | TGTGCCACCAGCAGAGGAAGGAATGAAAAACTGTTTTTT | CATSRGRNEKLFF
TRBJ1-4 | NA | once | TRBV7-2 | TGTGCCAGCAGCTTAGGGGGGTCGACTAATGAAAAACTGTTTTTT | CASSLGGSTNEKLFF
TRBJ1-1 | NA | few | TRBV20-1 | TGCAGTGCCTTGGGGGGGAGAGCTTTCTTT | CSALGGRAFF
TRBJ1-1 | TRBD1 | NA | TRBV10-2 | TGCGCCAGCAGTTGGACAGGGGAGGACACTGAAGCTTTCTTT | CASSWTGEDTEAFF
TRBJ1-6 | NA | NA | TRBV27 | TGTGCCAGCAGTGGTAGGGAGGCCCCCTATAATTCACCCCTCCACTTT | CASSGREAPYNSPLHF
TRBJ2-1 | TRBD2 | NA | TRBV6-1 | TGTGCCAGCAGTGAAGCATCTAGCGGGGGTAATGAGCAGTTCTTC | CASSEASSGGNEQFF
TRBJ2-7 | NA | few | TRBV13 | TGTGCCAGCACCCCTGGAGGGGGGCGGCAGTACTTC | CASTPGGGRQYF
TRBJ1-2 | NA | NA | TRBV18 | TGTGCCAGCTCACCACCGCGACAGACATATGGCTACACCTTC | CASSPPRQTYGYTF
TRBJ1-6 | NA | NA | TRBV19 | TGTGCCAGTACCCTATCTTTGGCGGTAAGGAATTCACCCCTCCACTTT | CASTLSLAVRNSPLHF
TRBJ2-1 | TRBD2 | NA | TRBV4-1 | TGCGCCAGCAGCGGTCTACTAGCGGGGTACAATGAGCAGTTCTTC | CASSGLLAGYNEQFF
TRBJ1-5 | TRBD1 | NA | TRBV5-4 | TGTGCCAGCAGCTCAGGGACAGGGGGTGATCAGCCCCAGCATTTT | CASSSGTGGDQPQHF
TRBJ2-1 | NA | NA | TRBV11-2 | TGTGCCAGCAGCCGAGGACAGGAGCAGTTCTTC | CASSRGQEQFF
TRBJ1-1 | NA | NA | TRBV7-2 | TGTGCCAGCAGCTTAGCAGGGTGGAACACTGAAGCTTTCTTT | CASSLAGWNTEAFF
TRBJ1-5 | NA | NA | TRBV5-5 | TGTGCCAGCAGCTTGGCTCAAAATCAGCCCCAGCATTTT | CASSLAQNQPQHF
TRBJ1-1 | NA | NA | TRBV11-3 | TGTGCCAGCAGCTTGCGGAACACTGAAGCTTTCTTT | CASSLRNTEAFF
TRBJ2-7 | TRBD2 | NA | TRBV28 | TGTGCCAGCACCCTAGCGGGGGTTACCTACGAGCAGTACTTC | CASTLAGVTYEQYF
TRBJ1-6 | NA | NA | TRBV5-1 | TGCGCCACCCGGACTCAGGAGGGTAATTCACCCCTCCACTTT | CATRTQEGNSPLHF
TRBJ2-1 | NA | NA | TRBV4-1 | TGCGCCAGCAGCCAAGAGGATGAGCAGTTCTTC | CASSQEDEQFF
TRBJ2-4 | NA | NA | TRBV28 | TGTGCCAGCAGTTTACAGGACTTACTGGCCAAAAACATTCAGTACTTC | CASSLQDLLAKNIQYF
TRBJ2-7 | TRBD2 | NA | TRBV5-1 | TGCGCCAGCAGCTTGTGGACTAGCGCCTCCTACGAGCAGTACTTC | CASSLWTSASYEQYF
TRBJ1-6 | NA | NA | TRBV6-5 | TGTGCCAGCACCAGGATAGATTCACCCCTCCACTTT | CASTRIDSPLHF
TRBJ2-1 | NA | NA | TRBV19 | TGTGCCAGTACCAATCACGGGGAGCAGTTCTTC | CASTNHGEQFF
TRBJ2-5 | NA | NA | TRBV18 | TGTGCCAGCTCGCGGTCCCGAGGGGAAGAGACCCAGTACTTC | CASSRSRGEETQYF
TRBJ1-2 | TRBD1 | NA | TRBV28 | TGTGCCAGCAGTACCCTACAGGGGCGAGGCTACACCTTC | CASSTLQGRGYTF
TRBJ1-5 | NA | NA | TRBV6-5 | TGTGCCAGCAGGCGCCAGGACACTATGAATCAGCCCCAGCATTTT | CASRRQDTMNQPQHF
TRBJ2-4 | NA | NA | TRBV27 | TGTGCCAGCAGTTTAGGAGGGTACGGCAAAAACATTCAGTACTTC | CASSLGGYGKNIQYF
TRBJ2-2 | TRBD2 | once | TRBV5-4 | TGTGCCAGCAGCGAGGCGCGCGGGGGGGGCCATGGCGGGGAGCTGTTTTTT | CASSEARGGGHGGELFF
TRBJ2-1 | NA | NA | TRBV7-9 | TGTGCCAGCAGCTTTGGGGATGAGCAGTTCTTC | CASSFGDEQFF
TRBJ1-1 | TRBD1 | NA | TRBV3-1/TRBV3-2 | TGTGCCAGCAGCCAATCCTCAACAGGGGAAGGCAGGACTGAAGCTTTCTTT | CASSQSSTGEGRTEAFF
TRBJ1-5 | NA | NA | TRBV27 | TGTGCCAGCAGTTGGAGTTTTGGTCAGCCCCAGCATTTT | CASSWSFGQPQHF